This T cell receptor beta chain emerged from a study of sequential checkpoint blockade in melanoma. Study-wide results and limits: Clinical benefit was about 30 times likelier when tumor T-cell fraction and clonality increased. Response in arm A was associated with pretreatment TIL clonality.

This clone is medium-sized. Its specificity is not known. The CDR3 loop spans 16 amino acids. Germline CDR1 reads SGHNT; CDR2 reads YENEEA. Trimming left V 1 base short and J 2 bases short, with 14 bases between. Repertoires were generated with immunoSEQ multiplex PCR, while TCRdb's copy carries only in-frame clones and drops some. The sample consists of approximately 3,500 clones, around 19% of them appearing once. Described treatment: randomized to nivolumab then ipilimumab (arm A) or the reverse (arm B). This specimen consisted of tumor tissue (inferred from file names), obtained from a patient given nivolumab and ipilimumab in sequence. The chain carries TRBV11-3 and TRBJ1-2; a possible D gene is TRBD1 (6 bases). The sequence was obtained from a human donor with melanoma. DNA of the CDR3: TGTGCCAGCAGCTTAGTATATGGGCAGGGGAACTATGGCTACACCTTC. Translating gives CASSLVYGQGNYGYTF.